The rows below give T cell receptor beta chains drawn from one sample of a study of blood T cell repertoires in COVID-19. Repertoires were generated with immunoSEQ multiplex PCR, while TCRdb's copy carries only in-frame clones and drops some. The sample yields more than 200,000 clones, 70% to 90% seen once. The sequenced sample was peripheral blood. These receptors were obtained from a man aged 18 to 29 with active or convalescent COVID-19. Each CDR3 is given with its conserved first and last residue. D genes are given only for firm matches. Size is stated for part of the rows, as once, few or many counts, or as a class when the clone is expanded.

d_call	v_call	clone_size	j_call	cdr3_aa	cdr3_nt
.	TRBV18	.	TRBJ2-2	CASSPTGGGELFF	TGTGCCAGCTCACCGACAGGCGGCGGGGAGCTGTTTTTT
TRBD1	TRBV27	.	TRBJ1-1	CASSLFGVAGGGTEAFF	TGTGCCAGCAGTTTATTTGGCGTGGCAGGGGGCGGCACTGAAGCTTTCTTT
.	TRBV30	.	TRBJ1-2	CAWSVPGGADGYTF	TGTGCCTGGAGTGTACCGGGGGGCGCAGATGGCTACACCTTC
.	TRBV12-1	.	TRBJ2-1	CASSSSIERTGMGYNEQFF	TGTGCCAGCAGCTCCTCTATAGAACGGACAGGGATGGGGTACAATGAGCAGTTCTTC
.	TRBV12-3/TRBV12-4	once	TRBJ1-2	CASSLGAGGYTF	TGTGCCAGCAGTTTAGGGGCCGGAGGCTACACCTTC
.	TRBV30	.	TRBJ1-2	CAWSDRVVGGYTF	TGTGCCTGGAGTGACCGAGTGGTGGGCGGCTACACCTTC
.	TRBV14	.	TRBJ2-1	CASSQGWRQRANEQFF	TGTGCCAGCAGCCAGGGGTGGCGACAGCGGGCCAATGAGCAGTTCTTC
.	TRBV4-3	.	TRBJ2-1	CASSQDGGPRNNEQFF	TGCGCCAGCAGCCAAGACGGCGGGCCCCGCAACAATGAGCAGTTCTTC
TRBD2	TRBV29-1	.	TRBJ2-7	CSVAGLAGVYEQYF	TGCAGCGTTGCAGGACTAGCGGGAGTGTACGAGCAGTACTTC
TRBD1	TRBV5-1	.	TRBJ1-4	CASSLGTGGSNEKLFF	TGCGCCAGCAGCTTGGGGACAGGGGGCTCTAATGAAAAACTGTTTTTT
TRBD1	TRBV19	.	TRBJ1-6	CASSIDTRRGLGSPLHF	TGTGCCAGTAGTATAGATACCAGGAGGGGGCTGGGTTCACCCCTCCACTTT
TRBD2	TRBV4-3	.	TRBJ2-5	CASSSGSGWEGETQYF	TGCGCCAGCAGCAGTGGTAGCGGGTGGGAAGGTGAGACCCAGTACTTC
.	TRBV5-1	.	TRBJ1-1	CASRREGNTEAFF	TGCGCCAGCAGGAGGGAGGGTAACACTGAAGCTTTCTTT
.	TRBV6-2/TRBV6-3	.	TRBJ1-1	CASSYGDMNTEAFF	TGTGCCAGCAGTTATGGCGACATGAACACTGAAGCTTTCTTT
TRBD2	TRBV9	.	TRBJ2-2	CASSVEIAGRWGTGELFF	TGTGCCAGCAGCGTAGAAATAGCGGGGCGCTGGGGGACCGGGGAGCTGTTTTTT
.	TRBV25-1	.	TRBJ1-4	CASRRGQTTNEKLFF	TGTGCCAGCAGGAGAGGACAGACAACTAATGAAAAACTGTTTTTT
TRBD1	TRBV9	.	TRBJ2-7	CASSVAGTGSSEQYF	TGTGCCAGCAGCGTAGCCGGGACAGGATCGTCCGAGCAGTACTTC
TRBD1	TRBV29-1	.	TRBJ1-2	CSATGSGGYGYTF	TGCAGCGCGACAGGGAGCGGGGGCTATGGCTACACCTTC
.	TRBV4-3	.	TRBJ2-7	CASSQERSYEQYF	TGCGCCAGCAGCCAAGAGAGAAGCTACGAGCAGTACTTC
.	TRBV5-1	.	TRBJ1-2	CASSLDAGANYGYTF	TGCGCCAGCAGCTTGGACGCAGGGGCTAACTATGGCTACACCTTC
.	TRBV6-4	.	TRBJ1-2	CASSRGAGGDYGYTF	TGTGCCAGCAGCCGAGGGGCAGGAGGGGACTATGGCTACACCTTC
.	TRBV7-2	.	TRBJ2-7	CASSTGPGVAEQYF	TGTGCCAGCAGCACAGGGCCAGGGGTGGCCGAGCAGTACTTC
TRBD2	TRBV6-4	.	TRBJ2-1	CASSPVSGTYNEQFF	TGTGCCAGCAGCCCTGTGAGCGGGACCTACAATGAGCAGTTCTTC
.	TRBV28	.	TRBJ2-3	CASATSLRPDTQYF	TGTGCCTCCGCCACTAGCCTGAGACCAGATACGCAGTATTTT
.	TRBV2	.	TRBJ1-1	CASSDLSGAEAFF	TGTGCCAGCAGTGACCTATCCGGGGCTGAAGCTTTCTTT
.	TRBV7-6	few	TRBJ2-5	CASSPLPGQETQYF	TGTGCCAGCAGCCCCCTGCCGGGTCAAGAGACCCAGTACTTC
TRBD2	TRBV7-3	once	TRBJ2-1	CASSLMGLAGANEQFF	TGTGCCAGCAGCTTAATGGGACTAGCGGGAGCTAATGAGCAGTTCTTC
.	TRBV11-1	.	TRBJ2-3	CASSPQGGSTDTQYF	TGTGCCAGCAGCCCTCAAGGGGGAAGCACAGATACGCAGTATTTT
TRBD1	TRBV7-6	.	TRBJ2-3	CASSLVQGPSTDTQYF	TGTGCCAGCAGCTTAGTACAGGGGCCTAGCACAGATACGCAGTATTTT
TRBD1	TRBV10-1	.	TRBJ2-7	CASAKFRQGEQYF	TGCGCCAGCGCCAAATTTCGACAGGGCGAGCAGTACTTC
TRBD1	TRBV24-1	.	TRBJ2-2	CATSRQGASGELFF	TGTGCCACCAGTAGACAGGGGGCATCCGGGGAGCTGTTTTTT
.	TRBV19	.	TRBJ1-2	CASSIFEGGRKDYGYTF	TGTGCCAGTAGTATTTTCGAAGGGGGACGAAAGGACTATGGCTACACCTTC
.	TRBV14	.	TRBJ2-2	CASSQVWTANTGELFF	TGTGCCAGCAGCCAAGTGTGGACTGCGAACACCGGGGAGCTGTTTTTT
.	TRBV9	once	TRBJ2-3	CASSVRTDYTDTQYF	TGTGCCAGCAGCGTCCGGACAGACTACACAGATACGCAGTATTTT
.	TRBV9	.	TRBJ1-1	CASSVVMNTEAFF	TGTGCCAGCAGCGTAGTTATGAACACTGAAGCTTTCTTT
TRBD1	TRBV30	.	TRBJ2-3	CAWSGRDRGWGTQYF	TGTGCCTGGAGTGGCCGGGACAGGGGATGGGGTACGCAGTATTTT
.	TRBV6-5	.	TRBJ1-1	CASSYSRRMNTEAFF	TGTGCCAGCAGTTACTCGAGGCGGATGAACACTGAAGCTTTCTTT
.	TRBV7-9	.	TRBJ2-2	CASSQGTPYTGELFF	TGTGCCAGCAGCCAAGGGACTCCCTACACCGGGGAGCTGTTTTTT
TRBD1	TRBV19	.	TRBJ1-2	CASSRWDSANYGYTF	TGTGCCAGTAGTCGGTGGGACAGTGCTAACTATGGCTACACCTTC
TRBD1	TRBV18	.	TRBJ1-1	CASSPTLGQANTEAFF	TGTGCCAGCTCACCAACTCTGGGACAGGCGAACACTGAAGCTTTCTTT
.	TRBV6-5	.	TRBJ1-1	CATEGRGRAFF	TGTGCCACCGAGGGGAGGGGAAGAGCTTTCTTT
TRBD2	TRBV19	.	TRBJ2-7	CASSSSGGAYEQYF	TGTGCCAGTAGCTCCTCGGGAGGGGCCTACGAGCAGTACTTC
TRBD1	TRBV18	.	TRBJ1-6	CASSPSGTGWSPLHF	TGTGCCAGCTCACCGTCCGGGACAGGGTGGTCACCCCTCCACTTT